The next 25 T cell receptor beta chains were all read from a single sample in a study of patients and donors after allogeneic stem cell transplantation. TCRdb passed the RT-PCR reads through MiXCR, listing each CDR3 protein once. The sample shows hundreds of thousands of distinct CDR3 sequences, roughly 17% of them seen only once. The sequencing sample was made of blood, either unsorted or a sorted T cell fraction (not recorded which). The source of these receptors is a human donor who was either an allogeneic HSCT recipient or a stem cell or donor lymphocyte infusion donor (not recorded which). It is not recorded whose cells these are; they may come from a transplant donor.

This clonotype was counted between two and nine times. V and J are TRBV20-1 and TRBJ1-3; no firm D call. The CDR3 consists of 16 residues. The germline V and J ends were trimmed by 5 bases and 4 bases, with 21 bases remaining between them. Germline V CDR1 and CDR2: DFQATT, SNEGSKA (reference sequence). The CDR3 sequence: CSASRQRPMRGNTIYF. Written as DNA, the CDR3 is TGCAGTGCTTCCCGCCAGCGGCCGATGAGGGGAAACACCATATATTTT.

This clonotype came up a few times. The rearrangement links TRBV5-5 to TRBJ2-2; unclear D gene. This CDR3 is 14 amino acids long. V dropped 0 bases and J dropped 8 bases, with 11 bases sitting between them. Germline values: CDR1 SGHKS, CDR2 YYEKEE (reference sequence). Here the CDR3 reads CASSLVAAVGELFF. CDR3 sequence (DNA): TGTGCCAGCAGCTTGGTCGCGGCAGTGGGGGAGCTGTTTTTT.

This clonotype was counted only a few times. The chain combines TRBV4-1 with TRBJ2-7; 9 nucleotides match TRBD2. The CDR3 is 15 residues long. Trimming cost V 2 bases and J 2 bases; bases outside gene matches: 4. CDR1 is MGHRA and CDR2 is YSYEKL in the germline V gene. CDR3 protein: CASSQLLAGTYEQYF. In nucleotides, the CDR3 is TGCGCCAGCAGCCAACTACTAGCGGGCACCTACGAGCAGTACTTC.

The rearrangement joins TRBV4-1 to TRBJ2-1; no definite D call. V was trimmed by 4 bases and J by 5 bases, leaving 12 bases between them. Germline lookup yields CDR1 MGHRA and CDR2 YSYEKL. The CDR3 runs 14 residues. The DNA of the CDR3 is TGCGCCAGCAGCCTTTTTATGCTGAACAATGAGCAGTTCTTC. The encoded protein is CASSLFMLNNEQFF.

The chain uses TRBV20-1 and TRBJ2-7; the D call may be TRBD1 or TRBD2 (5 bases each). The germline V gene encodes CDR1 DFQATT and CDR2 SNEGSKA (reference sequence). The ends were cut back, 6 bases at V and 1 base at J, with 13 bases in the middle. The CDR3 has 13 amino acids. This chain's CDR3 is CSAPGTASYEQYF. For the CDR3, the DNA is TGCAGTGCGCCCGGGACGGCATCCTACGAGCAGTACTTC.

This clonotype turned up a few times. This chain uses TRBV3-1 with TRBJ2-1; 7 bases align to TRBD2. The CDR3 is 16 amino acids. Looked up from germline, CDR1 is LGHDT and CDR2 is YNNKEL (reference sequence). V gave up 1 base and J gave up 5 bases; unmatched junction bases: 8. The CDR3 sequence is CASSQVGGRRNNEQFF. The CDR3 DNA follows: TGTGCCAGCAGCCAAGTTGGCGGGAGAAGAAACAATGAGCAGTTCTTC.

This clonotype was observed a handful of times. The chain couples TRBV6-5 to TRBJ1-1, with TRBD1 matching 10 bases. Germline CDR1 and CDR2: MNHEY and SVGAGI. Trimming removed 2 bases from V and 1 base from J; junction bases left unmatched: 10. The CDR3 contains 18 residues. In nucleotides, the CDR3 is TGTGCCAGCAGTTACGATCATTGGGACAGGGGCAAGAACACTGAAGCTTTCTTT. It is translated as CASSYDHWDRGKNTEAFF.

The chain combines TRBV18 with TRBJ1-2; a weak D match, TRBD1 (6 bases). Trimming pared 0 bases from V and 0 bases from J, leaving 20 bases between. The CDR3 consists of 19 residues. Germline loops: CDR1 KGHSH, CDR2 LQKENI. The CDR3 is CASSPPGAGVRKTNYGYTF. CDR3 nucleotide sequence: TGTGCCAGCTCACCACCGGGGGCTGGGGTACGGAAGACTAACTATGGCTACACCTTC.

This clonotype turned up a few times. CDR3 bases: TGTGCCAGCAGCTTCCGGCGAGGACAGTCTCAAGAGACCCAGTACTTC. Protein product: CASSFRRGQSQETQYF. The rearrangement uses TRBV5-5 and TRBJ2-5; the D gene is possibly TRBD1 (6 bases). V was clipped by 2 bases and J by 2 bases, with 16 bases between them. This CDR3 has 16 residues. Germline values: CDR1 SGHKS, CDR2 YYEKEE (reference sequence).

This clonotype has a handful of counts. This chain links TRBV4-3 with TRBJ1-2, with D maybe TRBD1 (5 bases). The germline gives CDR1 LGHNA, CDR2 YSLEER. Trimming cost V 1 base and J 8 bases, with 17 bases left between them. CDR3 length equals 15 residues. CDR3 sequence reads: CASSQGSGAVGGYTF. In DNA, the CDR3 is TGCGCCAGCAGCCAAGGGTCCGGGGCGGTGGGAGGCTACACCTTC.

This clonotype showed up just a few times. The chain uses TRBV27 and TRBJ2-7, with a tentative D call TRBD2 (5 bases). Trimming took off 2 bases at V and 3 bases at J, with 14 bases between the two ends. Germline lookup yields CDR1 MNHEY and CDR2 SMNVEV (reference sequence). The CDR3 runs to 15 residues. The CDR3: CASSLRAGGLYEQYF. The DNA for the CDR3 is TGTGCCAGCAGTTTAAGGGCGGGCGGGCTCTACGAGCAGTACTTC.

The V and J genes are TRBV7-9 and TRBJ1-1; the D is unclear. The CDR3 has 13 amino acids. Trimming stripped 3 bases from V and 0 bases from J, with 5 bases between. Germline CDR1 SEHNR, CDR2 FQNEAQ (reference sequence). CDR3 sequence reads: CASSFPVNTEAFF. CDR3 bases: TGTGCCAGCAGCTTCCCAGTGAACACTGAAGCTTTCTTT.

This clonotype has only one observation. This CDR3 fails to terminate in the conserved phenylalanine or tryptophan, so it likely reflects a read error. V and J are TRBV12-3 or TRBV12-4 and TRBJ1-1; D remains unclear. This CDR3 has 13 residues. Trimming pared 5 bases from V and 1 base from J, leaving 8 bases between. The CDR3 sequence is CASSVGRNTEAFL. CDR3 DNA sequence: TGTGCCAGCAGTGTCGGCAGGAACACTGAAGCTTTCCTT.

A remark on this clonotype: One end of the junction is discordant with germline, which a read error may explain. CDR3 protein: CTSSLALEAFF. As DNA, the CDR3 is TGTACCAGCAGCTTGGCACTTGAAGCTTTCTTT. V gene TRBV5-6 combines with J gene TRBJ1-1; D unresolved. Germline V gives CDR1 SGHDT, CDR2 YYEEEE. CDR3 length: 11 amino acids. The full variable domain, in which reference TRBV5-6 and TRBJ1-1 provide the parts outside the CDR3, is DAGVTQSPTHLIKTRGQQVTLRCSPKSGHDTVSWYQQALGQGPQFIFQYYEEEERQRGNFPDRFSGHQFPNYSSELNVNALLLGDSALYLCTSSLALEAFFGQGTRLTVV.

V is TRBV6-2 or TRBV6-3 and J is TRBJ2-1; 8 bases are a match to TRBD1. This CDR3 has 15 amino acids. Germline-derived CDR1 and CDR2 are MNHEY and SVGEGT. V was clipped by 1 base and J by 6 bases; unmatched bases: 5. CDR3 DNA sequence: TGTGCCAGCAGTTACTTGGGACAGGCAAGCAATGAGCAGTTCTTC. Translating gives CASSYLGQASNEQFF.

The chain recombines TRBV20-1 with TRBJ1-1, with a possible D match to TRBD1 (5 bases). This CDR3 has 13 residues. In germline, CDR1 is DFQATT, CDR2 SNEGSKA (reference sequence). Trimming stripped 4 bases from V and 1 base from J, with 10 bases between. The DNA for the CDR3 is TGCAGTGCTACAGGGTTCAGGAACACTGAAGCTTTCTTT. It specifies CSATGFRNTEAFF.

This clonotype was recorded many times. The CDR3 spells CSATLGTGALYGYTF. In DNA form, the CDR3 reads TGCAGTGCTACTCTCGGGACAGGGGCCCTCTATGGCTACACCTTC. J is TRBJ1-2 and V is TRBV20-1, with 10 bases fitting TRBD1. Trimming took 4 bases from V and 4 from J; bases not matched to a gene: 9. The CDR3 has 15 amino acids. From germline, CDR1 is DFQATT and CDR2 SNEGSKA (reference sequence).

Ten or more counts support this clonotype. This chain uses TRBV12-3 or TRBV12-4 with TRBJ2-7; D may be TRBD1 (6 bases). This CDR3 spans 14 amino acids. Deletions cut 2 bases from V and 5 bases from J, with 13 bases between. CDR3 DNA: TGTGCCAGCAGTTTAAGGCAGGGACACCACGAGCAGTACTTC. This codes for CASSLRQGHHEQYF.

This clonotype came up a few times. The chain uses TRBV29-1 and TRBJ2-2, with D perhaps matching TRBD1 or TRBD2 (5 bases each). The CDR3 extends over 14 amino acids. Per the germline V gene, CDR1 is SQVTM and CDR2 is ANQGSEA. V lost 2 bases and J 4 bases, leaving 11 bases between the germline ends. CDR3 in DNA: TGCAGCGTTGAATCGGGGCGCGGCACCGGGGAGCTGTTTTTT. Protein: CSVESGRGTGELFF.

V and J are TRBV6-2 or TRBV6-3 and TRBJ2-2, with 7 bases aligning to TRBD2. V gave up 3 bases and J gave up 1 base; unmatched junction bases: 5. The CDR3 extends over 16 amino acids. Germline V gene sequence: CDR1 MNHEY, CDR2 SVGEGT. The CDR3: CASSYWKRGNTGELFF. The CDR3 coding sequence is TGTGCCAGCAGTTATTGGAAGCGGGGGAACACCGGGGAGCTGTTTTTT.

CDR3 sequence: CASSLLGKGSGDTQYF. CDR3 coding DNA: TGTGCCAGCAGTCTCCTCGGAAAAGGGTCGGGAGATACGCAGTATTTT. V and J are TRBV6-1 and TRBJ2-3; no firm D call. Germline V gives CDR1 MNHNS, CDR2 SASEGT. V was pared by 5 bases and J by 5 bases, with 20 bases between. The CDR3 runs 16 residues.

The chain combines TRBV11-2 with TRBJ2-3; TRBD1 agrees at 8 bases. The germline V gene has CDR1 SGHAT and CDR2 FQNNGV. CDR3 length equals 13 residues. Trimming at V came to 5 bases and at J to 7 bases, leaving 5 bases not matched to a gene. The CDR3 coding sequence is TGTGCCAGCAGCCCGAGGACAGGGAATACGCAGTATTTT. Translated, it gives CASSPRTGNTQYF.

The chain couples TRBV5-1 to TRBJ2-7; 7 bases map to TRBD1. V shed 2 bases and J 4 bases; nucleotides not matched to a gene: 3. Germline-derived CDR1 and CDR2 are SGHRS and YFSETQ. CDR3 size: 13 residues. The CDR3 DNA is TGCGCCAGCAGCTTCCAGACAGGGTACGAGCAGTACTTC. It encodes CASSFQTGYEQYF.

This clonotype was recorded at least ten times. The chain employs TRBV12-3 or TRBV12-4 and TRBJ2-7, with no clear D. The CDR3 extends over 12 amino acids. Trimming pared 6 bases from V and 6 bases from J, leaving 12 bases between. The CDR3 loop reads CASSPMAGEQYF. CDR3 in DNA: TGTGCCAGCAGCCCAATGGCTGGCGAGCAGTACTTC.

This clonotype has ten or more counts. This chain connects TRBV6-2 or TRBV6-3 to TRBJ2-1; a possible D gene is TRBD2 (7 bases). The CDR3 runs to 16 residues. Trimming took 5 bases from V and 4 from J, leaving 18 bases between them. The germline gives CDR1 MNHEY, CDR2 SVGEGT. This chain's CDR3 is CASSPGGGTIYNEQFF. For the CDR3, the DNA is TGTGCCAGCAGTCCCGGGGGCGGGACTATTTACAATGAGCAGTTCTTC.